This T cell receptor beta chain was found in a study of PD-L1 blockade in urothelial cancer (dated by TCRdb to 2015 to 2018). In terms of the full investigation: Therapy was started at some point between 2014 and 2016 for all patients, and atezolizumab 1,200 mg was administered intravenously every 3 weeks. About 90% of the 29 patients were identified as males with urothelial cancer of bladder origin, and a prior smoking history was reported by 18 of 29 patients. An ECOG performance status of 0 or 1 was recorded for the patients, and 0 to 3 prior chemotherapy regimens had been received by the patients. Blood samples were analyzed 3 weeks after the start of treatment (second dose) and 6 weeks after the start of treatment. A median of about 150,000 T cells and some 82,000 unique TCRs was obtained from blood samples, and a median clonality of around 0.072 was observed. Somatic, immune and clinical correlates of response to PD-L1 blockade with atezolizumab in urothelial cancer were the focus of an exploratory multi-omic analysis. Pretreatment tumor samples, along with matched peripheral blood serially collected before and after atezolizumab treatment, were subjected to TCR sequencing. Progression-free survival longer than 6 months counted as durable clinical benefit, and TCR features were additionally tested against both progression-free and overall survival. In the same patients who had TCR sequencing, pretreatment tumors also underwent whole exome sequencing and RNA sequencing. Eight or nine patients reached durable clinical benefit, while 20 patients did not. Under 30 patients had pretreatment blood TCR-seq, about 25 had at least one posttreatment blood collection, and about 25 had tumor TCR-seq.

Synthetic TCR analog templates were spiked into each PCR so that absolute template abundance could be estimated from read counts. The immunoSEQ assay used bias-controlled V and J gene primers to amplify TCRbeta CDR3 regions from genomic DNA. Sequencing of rearranged TCRbeta segments was done at approximately 20X coverage. Concerning the study's data processing: Clustering was used to correct sequencing errors, and CDR3s were annotated against IMGT to assign V, D and J genes. Downstream analyses used only productive TCRbeta rearrangements, leaving out any out-of-frame or stop-codon sequences. Clonality was computed as one minus Shannon entropy normalized by the log of the number of unique productive sequences. Clones differing between time points or between blood and tumor were identified by Fisher's exact test with Benjamini-Hochberg correction at adjusted p below 0.01. Drawn from immuneACCESS, this table holds only the in-frame rearrangements with V and J called that TCRdb kept. Clones are partly lost; checked studies trace under half to an unresolved V gene and leave the rest unexplained. Clonal size and the V and J genes are those of that table, whereas D and trimming came from the DNA. In all, the sample holds around 38,000 clones, and 75% to 90% of those were seen once. The ten most abundant clones make up 15% to 19% of the sample.

This clone was picked up a small number of times. Its antigen is unknown. Per-base quality was not reported, and no clone a single base away is much larger than it. The time point label here, explained by the study, means: pretreatment peripheral blood. The cohort comprised roughly 30 patients with locally advanced or metastatic urothelial carcinoma treated at Memorial Sloan Kettering on a trial protocol. Peripheral blood mononuclear cells were collected from each patient pretreatment and during treatment, giving between 1 and 8 total time points per patient. The Qiagen DNeasy Blood extraction kit was used to purify genomic DNA from total PBMCs and tumor samples. Collected pretreatment and during treatment, PBMCs were isolated and stored as previously described. The full study reports these points: A pretreatment peripheral blood TCR clonality below the median was linked to improved progression-free and overall survival. Small sample size (n ≈ 30) and many exploratory analyses mean the results are intended to be hypothesis-generating. Patients with durable benefit showed greater expansion of tumor-associated TCR clones in peripheral blood 3 weeks after starting treatment (n ≈ 21, p = 0.022).

From the cysteine up to the phenylalanine, the CDR3 has a length of 21 residues. Just the 63-base CDR3 DNA is kept, in frame starting at base 1. From a lookup of the germline V gene (reference sequence), CDR1 and CDR2 are LNHDA and SQIVND. Clipping removes 4 bases from V and 13 bases from J, with 34 as the unmatched junction base count. The chain was built from TRBV19 and TRBJ2-1, with 7 bases in between that match TRBD2. The sequence was collected from a man aged 60 to 75 with urothelial cancer. The material was PBMCs, obtained around atezolizumab (anti-PD-L1) treatment. The DNA sequence follows: TGTGCCAGTAGTACGTGGGCTAGCGGAGCCAAAGCTCCTACAATGAGCAGGGTCCAGTTCTTC. Translated, this gives CASSTWASGAKAPTMSRVQFF.